This passage covers 15 T cell receptor beta chains from one sample sequenced in a study of shared clonotypes between healthy human individuals. Assay: immunoSEQ multiplex PCR; the TCRdb copy retains only in-frame clones and omits some. The table lists 2 million to 2.5 million clones, more than 85% of them singletons. Sequenced material: naive CD4+ T cells from PBMCs. Subset reported: CD45RA+ positively selected. The receptors originated from a man between 18 and 29 years old in good health. Some clones in this sample may be carry-over from other donors' samples.

J is TRBJ2-7 and V is TRBV2; 7 bases are shared with TRBD1. V lost 5 bases, J lost 0 bases, and 4 bases stayed unmatched. Germline values: CDR1 SNHLY, CDR2 FYNNEI. The CDR3 has 14 amino acids. The CDR3 DNA reads as TGTGCCAGCAGTCGGGACAGTGTCTCCTACGAGCAGTACTTC. This sequence encodes CASSRDSVSYEQYF.

The rearrangement uses TRBV28 and TRBJ2-3; 9 bases align to TRBD2. This CDR3 contains 19 residues. CDR1 and CDR2 (germline): MDHEN, SYDVKM. J lost 2 bases, V lost 8 bases, and 20 bases had no gene match. This CDR3 is CASPTTRGVLAGPTDTQYF. The CDR3 DNA follows: TGTGCCAGCCCCACCACGCGGGGGGTGCTAGCGGGACCCACAGATACGCAGTATTTT.

The chain joins TRBV4-1 to TRBJ2-6; D may match TRBD1 or TRBD2 (6 bases each). The CDR3 length is 17 residues. Germline values: CDR1 MGHRA, CDR2 YSYEKL. Between the trimmed V and J ends, which lost 4 bases and 0 bases, there was a span of 13 bases. The CDR3 DNA sequence: TGCGCCAGCAGCCCCGGGGGCTCAGCCTCTGGGGCCAACGTCCTGACTTTC. Protein: CASSPGGSASGANVLTF.

The genes are TRBV5-1 and TRBJ2-3, with D perhaps matching TRBD1 (8 bases). The V and J ends lost 4 bases and 6 bases respectively, with 21 bases between them. In germline, CDR1 is SGHRS, CDR2 YFSETQ. CDR3 length: 16 residues. The CDR3 DNA reads as TGCGCCAGCAGCGCGGCGGGAGACAGGGGTCGCGATACGCAGTATTTT. Its translation is CASSAAGDRGRDTQYF.

The chain carries TRBV5-6 and TRBJ2-1; perhaps TRBD2 as D (5 bases). CDR1 SGHDT and CDR2 YYEEEE come from the germline V gene. The CDR3 extends over 16 amino acids. Between the trimmed V and J ends, which lost 2 bases and 6 bases, there was a span of 18 bases. In nucleotides, the CDR3 is TGTGCCAGCAGCTTTTTCTTTGCGAGAGGGCCCAATGAGCAGTTCTTC. Translating it yields CASSFFFARGPNEQFF.

The rearrangement joins TRBV7-9 to TRBJ1-2, with 8 bases fitting TRBD1. Trimming took 5 bases from V and 0 from J; bases not matched to a gene: 5. CDR1 and CDR2 (germline): SEHNR, FQNEAQ (reference sequence). The CDR3 has 15 amino acids. CDR3 protein: CASSNWDRTNYGYTF. Written as DNA, the CDR3 is TGTGCCAGCAGCAACTGGGACAGGACTAACTATGGCTACACCTTC. Drawing the rest from reference TRBV7-9 and TRBJ1-2, the complete variable domain is DTGVSQNPRHKITKRGQNVTFRCDPISEHNRLYWYRQTLGQGPEFLTYFQNEAQLEKSRLLSDRFSAERPKGSFSTLEIQRTEQGDSAMYLCASSNWDRTNYGYTFGSGTRLTVV.

This chain uses TRBV7-9 with TRBJ2-3; D is uncertain. This CDR3 is built from 15 residues. Trimming pared 6 bases from V and 0 bases from J, leaving 13 bases between. The germline V gene encodes CDR1 SEHNR and CDR2 FQNEAQ (reference sequence). CDR3 sequence: CASRPNRASTDTQYF. For the CDR3, the DNA is TGTGCCAGCAGACCAAATCGGGCGAGCACAGATACGCAGTATTTT. Filled out from reference TRBV7-9 and TRBJ2-3, the complete variable domain reads DTGVSQNPRHKITKRGQNVTFRCDPISEHNRLYWYRQTLGQGPEFLTYFQNEAQLEKSRLLSDRFSAERPKGSFSTLEIQRTEQGDSAMYLCASRPNRASTDTQYFGPGTRLTVL.

This chain connects TRBV25-1 to TRBJ2-2, with unresolved D. Between the trimmed V and J ends, which lost 2 bases and 2 bases, there was a span of 9 bases. The CDR3 sequence is 15 residues long. Germline V gene lookup returns CDR1 MGHDK and CDR2 SYGVNS. The DNA of the CDR3 is TGTGCCAGCAGTGAAAGGCAGAGAAACACCGGGGAGCTGTTTTTT. Translating it yields CASSERQRNTGELFF.

This rearrangement joins TRBV28 to TRBJ1-1, with D unresolved. There are 12 residues in the CDR3. V was cut by 4 bases and J by 6 bases, with 9 bases left in between. CDR1 and CDR2 from the germline V gene are MDHEN and SYDVKM. The CDR3 coding sequence is TGTGCCAGCAGTTCGGGAGTGGCTGAAGCTTTCTTT. It yields the protein CASSSGVAEAFF.

The rearrangement links TRBV5-1 to TRBJ2-3, with 10 nucleotides matching TRBD1. This CDR3 has 15 amino acids. V shed 4 bases and J 2 bases; nucleotides not matched to a gene: 4. Germline values: CDR1 SGHRS, CDR2 YFSETQ. CDR3 in amino acids: CASSPRQGATDTQYF. CDR3 bases: TGCGCCAGCAGCCCCAGACAGGGGGCCACAGATACGCAGTATTTT. The complete variable domain, with remaining parts taken from reference TRBV5-1 and TRBJ2-3, reads KAGVTQTPRYLIKTRGQQVTLSCSPISGHRSVSWYQQTPGQGLQFLFEYFSETQRNKGNFPGRFSGRQFSNSRSEMNVSTLELGDSALYLCASSPRQGATDTQYFGPGTRLTVL.

V gene TRBV10-3 combines with J gene TRBJ2-7, with a tentative D call TRBD2 (6 bases). With 3 bases removed from V and 0 bases from J, the gap between germline ends came to 12 bases. The CDR3 extends over 15 amino acids. Germline CDR1 ENHRY, CDR2 SYGVKD. The CDR3 DNA is TGTGCCATCAGTGATGGCGGGACCAGCTCCTACGAGCAGTACTTC. Its protein is CAISDGGTSSYEQYF.

This clone was counted between two and nine times. CDR3: CATKGGSNEKLFF. DNA of the CDR3: TGTGCCACCAAGGGGGGTTCCAATGAAAAACTGTTTTTT. This sequence joins TRBV19 and TRBJ1-4, with a possible D match to TRBD1 (6 bases). Deletions cut 10 bases from V and 5 bases from J, with 14 bases between. The CDR3 sequence is 13 residues long. Germline V CDR1 and CDR2: LNHDA, SQIVND (reference sequence).

This clone occurred once. The V call is TRBV7-3, the J call TRBJ2-2; TRBD2 agrees at 7 bases. J gave up 0 bases and V 6 bases, and 1 base lay outside the gene matches. Looked up from germline, CDR1 is SGHTA and CDR2 is FQGTGA. The CDR3 contains 14 residues. CDR3 coding DNA: TGTGCCAGCAGTGGACTAGCGAACACCGGGGAGCTGTTTTTT. Translated: CASSGLANTGELFF.

This clone was seen only once. This chain joins TRBV28 and TRBJ1-6; 8 bases are a match to TRBD1. With 3 bases clipped from V and 15 bases from J, the junction kept 10 bases outside the gene matches. CDR1 is MDHEN, CDR2 SYDVKM, per germline. The CDR3 totals 14 residues. The CDR3 DNA reads TGTGCCAGCAGTTTCTCGGTGGGACAGGCTGGCCTCCACTTT. It specifies CASSFSVGQAGLHF.

CDR3 region: CASSLGLAGRSDTQYF. The CDR3 DNA reads as TGCGCCAGCAGCTTGGGACTAGCGGGAAGGTCAGATACGCAGTATTTT. This chain links TRBV5-1 with TRBJ2-3; TRBD2 aligns across 11 bases. The CDR3 extends over 16 amino acids. Trimming cost V 0 bases and J 4 bases; bases outside gene matches: 4. Germline V gene lookup returns CDR1 SGHRS and CDR2 YFSETQ.